This TCR beta chain originates from a study of CD8 T cells in ankylosing spondylitis. Study observations and caveats: Reportedly, disease-linked clones are significantly enriched in ankylosing spondylitis patients' matched synovial fluid.

The CDR3 has 18 residues. Germline V gene data show CDR1 as LGHNA and CDR2 as YSLEER. Germline trimming cut 4 bases from V and 0 bases from J; bases unmatched to any gene: 6. Using its own MiXCR run on the 5' RACE reads, TCRdb lists one record per CDR3 protein. The sample shows under 200,000 distinct CDR3 sequences, approximately 10% of them seen only once. A word on this clonotype: Its antigen is currently unknown.

The chain uses TRBV4-3 and TRBJ2-6, with 10 bases lining up with TRBD1. The clonotype originates from a female donor with ankylosing spondylitis or in good health (not recorded which). The material sequenced was blood, either unsorted or a sorted T cell fraction (not recorded which). This CDR3 is CASSLGTGAISGANVLTF. In nucleotides, the CDR3 is TGCGCCAGCAGCCTTGGGACAGGGGCGATCTCTGGGGCCAACGTCCTGACTTTC.